This T cell receptor (beta chain) was sequenced in a study of early T cells in non-severe SARS-CoV-2 infection (dated by TCRdb to the early 2020s). Context from the whole study: Because TCR sequencing relied on bulk RNA taken from unsorted whole blood, pairing of alpha and beta chains was not possible.

Taken from cysteine to phenylalanine, the CDR3 has 14 residues. Only the CDR3 portion is preserved as DNA: 42 bases, with reading frame beginning at the first base. CDR1 and CDR2 are read off the germline V gene as SGHAT and FQNNGV. The V and J ends are trimmed by 6 bases and 5 bases, leaving 16 bases between them. The study was a case-control design nested within a healthcare worker cohort in London, UK, with weekly nasopharyngeal swab PCR tests and blood sampling. Between 23 and 31 March 2020, the week of the UK lockdown, healthcare workers were enrolled and then followed up weekly for as long as 16 weeks. On this clonotype itself: Its recognized antigen is unknown. It has no much larger one-base neighbor in the sample; base qualities were not kept.

The library came from 5' RACE. The data were produced on a NextSeq 500. The TCR library protocol attached unique molecular identifiers to individual cDNA molecules to correct for sequencing error and PCR bias. Sequencing covered both TCR alpha and beta chains, and within each sample the abundances of alpha and beta sequences were tightly co-correlated. The authors' analysis ran thus. Decombinator V4 was used to perform V gene, J gene and CDR3 annotation of TCR sequences. TCRs were defined as expanded if a significant change between any two time points was detected under a Poisson model with p below 0.0001. TCR abundances were normalised to the total number of TCRs sequenced per sample and were expressed as counts per million. MAIT TCRs were defined by TRAV1-2 paired with TRAJ12, TRAJ20 or TRAJ33, and iNKT TCRs by TRAV10 paired with TRAJ18. VDJdb, accessed on 1 November 2021, was searched for TCRs annotated for CMV, EBV and SARS-CoV-2, and TCRs annotated for more than one antigen were excluded. TCRdb took the public reads, trimmed them with fastp at Q25, ran MiXCR for clone calling and kept in-frame beta chains. Every distinct CDR3 protein forms one entry, paired with its most common genes and DNA. The V and J calls here are based on TCRdb, not the publication. The sample contains about 21,000 distinct CDR3 sequences, around 5.8% of them found a single time. The top ten hold about 15% of the sample.

On the study overall, not on this receptor specifically: VDJdb matching was skewed toward anti-spike CD8 responses, so virus-specific expansions were likely underestimated and private and CD4 specificities were missed.

This TCR was recovered from an adult who was a healthcare worker with PCR-confirmed SARS-CoV-2 infection or an uninfected control (not recorded which). The chain is assembled from TRBV11-2 and TRBJ2-5, and TRBD2 may be the D gene, going by 6 matching bases. The sample here was whole blood, taken at baseline. Read as DNA, the sequence is TGTGCCAGCAGACTGTGGGGCGCGGGGGAGACCCAGTACTTC. It translates as CASRLWGAGETQYF.